A single sample gave rise to the 9 T cell receptor beta chains below, sequenced in a study of beta chain features in type 1 diabetes. The investigators reverse transcribed all of the isolated RNA, so they sequenced expressed TCRB transcripts. Some clones are missing from TCRdb's copy, which holds only in-frame ones; the method was immunoSEQ multiplex PCR. Of around 310,000 clones in the sample, around 10% are singletons; the top ten hold about 0.015%. Input material: naive CD4+ T cells from blood. The receptors shown here come from a woman in her 30s in good health.

The chain carries TRBV18 and TRBJ2-4, with TRBD2 identical over 7 bases. The germline V gene encodes CDR1 KGHSH and CDR2 LQKENI. This CDR3 contains 13 residues. V gave up 3 bases and J gave up 9 bases; unmatched junction bases: 5. CDR3 in amino acids: CASSPSGGSIQYF. DNA for the CDR3: TGTGCCAGCTCACCGTCCGGGGGGTCCATTCAGTACTTC.

CDR3: CASSLTRDSNEQFF. CDR3 nucleotides: TGTGCCAGCAGCTTAACGAGGGACTCGAATGAGCAGTTCTTC. The chain carries TRBV7-3 and TRBJ2-1, with D possibly matching TRBD2 (6 bases). The CDR3 extends over 14 amino acids. Per the germline V gene, CDR1 is SGHTA and CDR2 is FQGTGA. V lost 0 bases, J lost 7 bases, and 10 bases lay in between.

The V gene is TRBV18, the J gene TRBJ2-5; TRBD2 might be the D (5 bases). Germline CDR1 KGHSH, CDR2 LQKENI. V dropped 3 bases and J dropped 3 bases, with 11 bases sitting between them. This CDR3 is built from 14 residues. The CDR3, as DNA: TGTGCCAGCTCACCTATTCCGGGAAAAGAGACCCAGTACTTC. Protein sequence: CASSPIPGKETQYF.

The rearrangement uses TRBV7-2 and TRBJ2-1; TRBD2 matches 7 bases. The V gene end was trimmed by 1 base and the J gene end by 7 bases; junction bases not matched to a gene: 10. The CDR3 contains 16 residues. CDR1 is SGHTA and CDR2 is FQGNSA in the germline V gene. The CDR3 bases are TGTGCCAGCAGCTTAGGTGTGGGAGGGCCAAAAAATGAGCAGTTCTTC. It yields the protein CASSLGVGGPKNEQFF.

V and J are TRBV27 and TRBJ2-6, with TRBD2 matching 14 bases. V was pared by 3 bases and J by 3 bases, with 13 bases of the junction left unmatched. This CDR3 region has 21 residues. Germline loops: CDR1 MNHEY, CDR2 SMNVEV (reference sequence). The CDR3 region has the DNA TGTGCCAGCAGTTTCAGGCCGGGGCCGGGACTAGCGGGAGATGGGGCCAACGTCCTGACTTTC. Translation: CASSFRPGPGLAGDGANVLTF. The complete variable domain, with remaining parts taken from reference TRBV27 and TRBJ2-6, reads EAQVTQNPRYLITVTGKKLTVTCSQNMNHEYMSWYRQDPGLGLRQIYYSMNVEVTDKGDVPEGYKVSRKEKRNFPLILESPSPNQTSLYFCASSFRPGPGLAGDGANVLTFGAGSRLTVL.

This clone was seen more than once but under ten times. The chain is built from TRBV6-1 and TRBJ2-7; 7 nucleotides match TRBD1. V trimming: 6 bases; J trimming: 2 bases; junction bases outside the gene matches: 10. The CDR3 runs 15 residues. Germline V lookup: CDR1 MNHNS, CDR2 SASEGT. The CDR3 is CASRYLRQGTYEQYF. The DNA of the CDR3 is TGTGCCAGCAGATACCTAAGACAGGGCACCTACGAGCAGTACTTC.

This clone was detected only a few times. This rearrangement joins TRBV4-3 to TRBJ2-5; 7 nucleotides align to TRBD1. The junction had 10 bases not matched to a gene; V was cut back by 5 bases and J by 1 base. Germline V gene sequence: CDR1 LGHNA, CDR2 YSLEER. This CDR3 is built from 16 residues. This CDR3 is CASSKSLGTAQETQYF. CDR3 nucleotide sequence: TGCGCCAGCAGCAAATCACTTGGGACAGCCCAAGAGACCCAGTACTTC.

A few counts support this clone. The chain recombines TRBV18 with TRBJ1-2; a possible D gene is TRBD1 (6 bases). The CDR3 is made up of 15 amino acids. The germline CDR1 and CDR2 sequences are KGHSH and LQKENI. The V end lost 3 bases, the J end lost 3 bases, and 14 bases lay between the germline ends. CDR3 loop: CASSPRTELDYGYTF. The CDR3 DNA reads TGTGCCAGCTCACCGAGGACAGAGCTCGACTATGGCTACACCTTC.

J is TRBJ2-3 and V is TRBV9, with a tentative D call TRBD2 (6 bases). The ends were cut back, 4 bases at V and 2 bases at J, with 17 bases in the middle. The CDR3 is 16 residues long. Germline V gene sequence: CDR1 SGDLS, CDR2 YYNGEE. The CDR3 reads CASSLGLAENTDTQYF. The DNA of the CDR3 is TGTGCCAGCAGCCTCGGGTTAGCGGAAAACACAGATACGCAGTATTTT.